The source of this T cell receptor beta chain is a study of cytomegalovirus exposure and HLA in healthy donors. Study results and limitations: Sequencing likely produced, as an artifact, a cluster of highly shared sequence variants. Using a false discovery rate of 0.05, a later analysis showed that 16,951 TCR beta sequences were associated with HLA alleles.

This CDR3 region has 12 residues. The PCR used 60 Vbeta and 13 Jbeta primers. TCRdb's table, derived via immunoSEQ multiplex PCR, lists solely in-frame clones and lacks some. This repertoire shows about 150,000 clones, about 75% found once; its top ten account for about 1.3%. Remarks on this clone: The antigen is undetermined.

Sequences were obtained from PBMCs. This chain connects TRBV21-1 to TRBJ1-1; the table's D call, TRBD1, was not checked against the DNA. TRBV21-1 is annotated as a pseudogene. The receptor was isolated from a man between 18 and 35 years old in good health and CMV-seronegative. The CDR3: CASSPGTGEAFF. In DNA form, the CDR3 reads TGTGCCAGCAGCCCTGGGACAGGGGAGGCTTTCTTT.